In this sample, the clone carrying this T cell receptor beta chain turned up a few times. TCRdb itself ran the PCR reads through MiXCR, one entry per CDR3 protein. The sample has approximately 630,000 distinct CDR3 sequences; roughly 23% are singletons. This CDR3 is 16 amino acids long. Germline CDR1 LGHNA, CDR2 YSLEER. Trimming removed 0 bases from V and 0 bases from J, with 9 bases in between. This entry comes from a study of molecular identifiers for immune sequencing clone quantification. The sequencing input was naive CD8+ T cells from blood, with Jurkat cell RNA spiked in. Subset specified: FACS-sorted CD8+CD4-CCR7+CD45RA+ naive T cells. The J gene is TRBJ2-1, the V gene TRBV4-3; D not certain. The sequence came from a human donor in good health. Some libraries in this study had Jurkat cell RNA spiked in. CDR3 loop: CASSQDSLSSYNEQFF. The CDR3 nucleotides read TGCGCCAGCAGCCAAGATTCTCTGAGCTCCTACAATGAGCAGTTCTTC.